One sample yielded the 25 T cell receptor beta chains listed below, sequenced in a study of cytomegalovirus exposure and HLA in healthy donors (dated by TCRdb to about 2017). Library prep was done by the immunoSEQ multiplex PCR assay. TCRdb provides this immuneACCESS table in a form limited to in-frame rearrangements. Some clones are lacking; in checked studies, under half of them reflect an unresolved V gene, and why the rest are absent is not known. In this sample the table shows about 240,000 clones, approximately 83% of which occur a single time. 0.95% to 1.5% of the sample is taken by the ten largest. The sequenced material came from PBMCs. Receptors originate from a woman aged 25-40 years in good health and CMV-seropositive.

This chain links TRBV18 with TRBJ2-1, with D unresolved. V was cut by 3 bases and J by 4 bases, with 13 bases left in between. Germline V gene lookup returns CDR1 KGHSH and CDR2 LQKENI. The CDR3 extends over 15 amino acids. The CDR3 reads CASSPTQSSYNEQFF. As DNA, the CDR3 is TGTGCCAGCTCACCGACTCAGTCCTCTTACAATGAGCAGTTCTTC.

In its sample, this clone was seen a few times. The chain carries TRBV2 and TRBJ2-7, with D maybe TRBD1 (5 bases). This CDR3 region has 13 residues. The V and J ends lost 4 bases and 0 bases respectively, with 7 bases between them. Germline V CDR1 and CDR2: SNHLY, FYNNEI. The CDR3 is CASSGQSSYEQYF. In nucleotides, the CDR3 is TGTGCCAGCAGTGGACAGAGCTCCTACGAGCAGTACTTC.

V gene TRBV11-1 combines with J gene TRBJ2-5; D possibly corresponds to TRBD1 (7 bases). The germline V gene encodes CDR1 SGHAT and CDR2 FQDESV (reference sequence). V was cut by 5 bases and J by 4 bases, with 17 bases left in between. This CDR3 region has 15 residues. CDR3 amino acids: CASSPTGTAGETQYF. CDR3 sequence (DNA): TGTGCCAGCAGCCCGACAGGGACTGCTGGAGAGACCCAGTACTTC.

The chain carries TRBV19 and TRBJ2-7, with D possibly matching TRBD1 (5 bases). The CDR3 length is 14 residues. V dropped 9 bases and J dropped 3 bases, with 18 bases sitting between them. Germline V lookup: CDR1 LNHDA, CDR2 SQIVND (reference sequence). DNA for the CDR3: TGTGCCAGCTCTCGGACCCCGGACATCTACGAGCAGTACTTC. Amino acid sequence: CASSRTPDIYEQYF.

In the case of this clone: An end of the junction does not agree with germline; a read error may underlie this. The chain joins TRBV6-5 to TRBJ1-2; D possibly corresponds to TRBD1 (6 bases). The CDR3 has 13 residues. Germline V gene data show CDR1 as MNHEY and CDR2 as SVGAGI. Written as DNA, the CDR3 is TGTGCCAGCACTTACGGGGCAGGGGATGGCTACACCTTC. Encoded protein: CASTYGAGDGYTF.

This chain connects TRBV15 to TRBJ2-1, with 11 bases lining up with TRBD2. The CDR3 spans 20 residues. V shed 0 bases and J 5 bases; nucleotides not matched to a gene: 15. Germline CDR1 and CDR2: LNHNV and YYDKDF (reference sequence). CDR3 coding DNA: TGTGCCACCAGCAGAGATAATCTTAGGACTAGCGGGCTAGAGGACAATGAGCAGTTCTTC. Protein: CATSRDNLRTSGLEDNEQFF.

J is TRBJ2-3 and V is TRBV5-1; the D is unclear. The germline gives CDR1 SGHRS, CDR2 YFSETQ. The CDR3 covers 12 residues. V was cut by 4 bases and J by 2 bases, with 5 bases left in between. The chain's CDR3 is CASSPYTDTQYF. CDR3 coding DNA: TGCGCCAGCAGCCCCTACACAGATACGCAGTATTTT.

The CDR3 bases are TGTGCCAGTGACCGCATAGCGGGATCGGGTGAGCAGTTCTTC. It translates to CASDRIAGSGEQFF. The chain couples TRBV2 to TRBJ2-1; 8 bases fit TRBD2. Germline loops: CDR1 SNHLY, CDR2 FYNNEI. This CDR3 comprises 14 residues. The ends lost 9 bases at V and 9 bases at J; junction bases unmatched: 13.

DNA for the CDR3: TGTGCCACCAGCCCCCCCGGGACAGGGGGCCCAAGCTTCGGCGGGGAGCTGTTTTTT. It translates to CATSPPGTGGPSFGGELFF. The chain joins TRBV15 to TRBJ2-2, with 12 nucleotides matching TRBD1. Trimming took 5 bases from V and 7 from J; bases not matched to a gene: 17. CDR3 length: 19 amino acids. Looked up from germline, CDR1 is LNHNV and CDR2 is YYDKDF (reference sequence).

As DNA, the CDR3 is TGTGCCTGGAGTGGGGGGCCGGGACCCCGGCAGTACTTC. This codes for CAWSGGPGPRQYF. V gene TRBV30 combines with J gene TRBJ2-7, with a weak D call TRBD1 (6 bases). The CDR3 contains 13 residues. Germline-derived CDR1 and CDR2 are GTSNPN and SVGIG (reference sequence). Trimming removed 1 base from V and 9 bases from J, with 16 bases in between.

This clone came up once. DNA of the CDR3: TGTGCCAGCAGCCGCCGGGGGAGGGAAGAGCAGTACTTC. It encodes CASSRRGREEQYF. The V gene is TRBV7-2, the J gene TRBJ2-7; 7 bases line up with TRBD2. The V segment lost 5 bases and the J segment 7 bases; nucleotides outside the gene matches: 8. The CDR3 spans 13 residues. Germline-derived CDR1 and CDR2 are SGHTA and FQGNSA.

The V call is TRBV30, the J call TRBJ1-5; D is possibly TRBD1 (5 bases). Germline loops: CDR1 GTSNPN, CDR2 SVGIG (reference sequence). V dropped 3 bases and J dropped 3 bases, with 12 bases sitting between them. CDR3 length: 14 residues. The DNA of the CDR3 is TGTGCCTGGAGCACAGGTACCCCCAATCAGCCCCAGCATTTT. This encodes CAWSTGTPNQPQHF.

The chain is built from TRBV7-9 and TRBJ1-2, with a possible D match to TRBD1 (6 bases). The V and J ends lost 8 bases and 8 bases respectively, with 21 bases between them. From germline, CDR1 is SEHNR and CDR2 FQNEAQ (reference sequence). The CDR3 sequence is 14 residues long. The CDR3 region is CASVKSREGGGYTF. DNA for the CDR3: TGTGCCAGCGTTAAATCTCGGGAGGGGGGAGGCTACACCTTC.

In this sample, this clone turned up once. V usage is TRBV7-9 and J usage is TRBJ1-1; D is uncertain. V lost 2 bases and J lost 0, with 16 bases in between. Germline V gene sequence: CDR1 SEHNR, CDR2 FQNEAQ (reference sequence). This CDR3 is built from 17 residues. The CDR3 loop is CASSLIMTSDMNTEAFF. DNA of the CDR3: TGTGCCAGCAGCTTAATCATGACATCAGACATGAACACTGAAGCTTTCTTT.

The chain couples TRBV5-6 to TRBJ2-5; tentative D call: TRBD1 (6 bases). This CDR3 spans 15 amino acids. Trimming left V 0 bases short and J 5 bases short, with 14 bases between. The germline gives CDR1 SGHDT, CDR2 YYEEEE. The CDR3 reads CASSLGGRGYETQYF. Written as DNA, the CDR3 is TGTGCCAGCAGCTTGGGAGGCAGGGGTTACGAGACCCAGTACTTC.

The chain joins TRBV7-9 to TRBJ2-3; 8 nucleotides line up with TRBD1. CDR1 SEHNR and CDR2 FQNEAQ come from the germline V gene (reference sequence). The CDR3 extends over 14 amino acids. Trimming removed 5 bases from V and 1 base from J; junction bases left unmatched: 2. The CDR3 protein is CASSDRGGTDTQYF. CDR3 bases: TGTGCCAGCAGCGACAGGGGAGGCACAGATACGCAGTATTTT.

The chain links TRBV2 to TRBJ1-5, with D possibly TRBD1 on 5 matching bases. This CDR3 has 14 amino acids. Germline V lookup: CDR1 SNHLY, CDR2 FYNNEI. Trimming took off 4 bases at V and 4 bases at J, with 11 bases between the two ends. For the CDR3, the DNA is TGTGCCAGCAGTGTGGAGGGGCAAAATCAGCCCCAGCATTTT. This codes for CASSVEGQNQPQHF.

The V call is TRBV5-6, the J call TRBJ1-2, with D possibly being TRBD1 (6 bases). The V end lost 3 bases, the J end lost 5 bases, and 14 bases lay between the germline ends. Germline V gene sequence: CDR1 SGHDT, CDR2 YYEEEE. CDR3 length: 14 residues. Written as DNA, the CDR3 is TGTGCCAGCAGCTGGGTACAGGACAGTTATGGCTACACCTTC. Its translation is CASSWVQDSYGYTF.

The CDR3 DNA sequence: TGTGCCAGCGTAAACACTGAAGCTTTCTTT. This translates into CASVNTEAFF. The chain is built from TRBV7-6 and TRBJ1-1; D not certain. Trimming pared 8 bases from V and 2 bases from J, leaving 3 bases between. Germline V gene lookup returns CDR1 SGHVS and CDR2 FNYEAQ. This CDR3 has 10 amino acids.

J is TRBJ2-5 and V is TRBV5-1; possible D gene TRBD1, 6 bases. The V end lost 1 base, the J end lost 5 bases, and 12 bases lay between the germline ends. The CDR3 covers 14 residues. Germline CDR1 is SGHRS and CDR2 is YFSETQ. Here the CDR3 reads CASSLTGSSETQYF. The CDR3 coding sequence is TGCGCCAGCAGCTTGACAGGGTCCAGCGAGACCCAGTACTTC.

The rearrangement links TRBV10-3 to TRBJ1-5, with D possibly being TRBD1 (5 bases). The CDR3 length is 14 residues. Germline V CDR1 and CDR2: ENHRY, SYGVKD. The V end was cut by 0 bases, the J end by 6 bases, with 9 bases between. CDR3 coding DNA: TGTGCCATCAGTGAGTCCAGGGATGGTCAGCCCCAGCATTTT. Its translation: CAISESRDGQPQHF.

The V gene is TRBV29-1, the J gene TRBJ1-4, with D perhaps matching TRBD1 (6 bases). Germline lookup yields CDR1 SQVTM and CDR2 ANQGSEA. Trimming shortened V by 5 bases and J by 2 bases, and 12 bases separated the two germline ends. This CDR3 has 14 amino acids. This CDR3 reads CSVQGSSTNEKLFF. The CDR3 bases are TGCAGCGTTCAGGGGAGTTCGACTAATGAAAAACTGTTTTTT.

V gene TRBV20-1 combines with J gene TRBJ2-5; D unclear. The germline V and J ends were trimmed by 0 bases and 7 bases, with 6 bases remaining between them. Germline loops: CDR1 DFQATT, CDR2 SNEGSKA (reference sequence). The CDR3 runs 11 residues. The CDR3 DNA reads TGCAGTGCTAGAGACCCTCTGACCCAGTACTTC. Its protein product is CSARDPLTQYF.

Note on this clone: The junction does not match germline at one end; this may be a read error. J is TRBJ2-7 and V is TRBV29-1, with a possible D match to TRBD2 (6 bases). Germline V gene lookup returns CDR1 SQVTM and CDR2 ANQGSEA. This CDR3 spans 12 amino acids. The CDR3 region is CSVEEGGSLHNF. The DNA of the CDR3 is TGCAGCGTTGAAGAGGGAGGCAGCCTTCATAACTTC.

The chain has TRBV7-6 and TRBJ2-7; 9 bases match TRBD1. The V and J ends lost 1 base and 4 bases, in that order; junction bases with no gene match: 5. The CDR3 is 15 amino acids. Germline CDR1 reads SGHVS; CDR2 reads FNYEAQ. The CDR3 DNA reads TGTGCCAGCAGCTTAGAAACGGGACAGGGATACGAGCAGTACTTC. Translation gives CASSLETGQGYEQYF.